This T cell receptor beta chain stems from a study of blood T cells in healthy people across ages (dated by TCRdb to 2013 to 2016). Background on the whole study: Template switching captured roughly one uniquely barcoded TCR beta cDNA molecule per two T cells in model experiments. The donors were divided into four age groups: young (average 16 years), middle-aged (approximately 39), aged (around 59) and long-lived (nearly 85). Donors of different ages were randomly distributed across sequencing lanes to avoid experimental bias. Age-related changes in TCR beta repertoire diversity were measured in the study by deep sequencing normalized with unique cDNA molecular identifiers. The study analyzed two additional independent replicas of 1 million unique cDNA reads from the same blood draw for two donors, one aged 18 to 30 and one aged 80 or older. What the work shows at the level of the full study, not this receptor alone: The CMV infection status of donors was not known, potentially confounding age-related changes in expanded clonotypes. Since profiling was done on bulk unsorted PBMCs, naive and antigen-experienced compartments could not be conclusively compared. Estimates of total diversity based on one million sequenced T cells were regarded as lower bounds and as underestimates. Observed TCR beta diversity correlated strongly with the percentage of naive T cells measured by flow cytometry. The long-lived group showed more naive CD4+ T cells, fewer expanded clones and increased TCR diversity than the aged group, suggesting age selection. As age increased, observed TCR beta diversity per million T cells dropped in a roughly linear way, and a significant reduction was already evident by age 40.

The 39 donors, aged about 6 to 95 years, were systemically healthy Caucasian individuals from Russia. Each donor gave 8 to 10 milliliters of peripheral blood, drawn into EDTA-treated Vacutainer tubes. PBMCs were isolated by Ficoll-Paque density-gradient centrifugation, with at least 6 million obtained per sample. Trizol reagent was used to extract total RNA from the PBMCs, yielding at least 5.5 micrograms per sample. For every donor, flow cytometry on a PBMC aliquot measured the percentage of naive CD45RAhigh/CD27high T cells. The library came from 5' RACE. TCRdb lists the instrument as Illumina HiSeq 2500. A second PCR of roughly 7 to 12 cycles was performed with a sample-barcoded 5' primer and a J-beta primer mix. A unique molecular identifier was introduced onto each TCR beta cDNA molecule by a template-switch 5' adaptor carrying 12 random nucleotides. At least 2.5 million CDR3-containing paired-end reads were obtained from each sample. First-strand cDNA synthesis was performed from all RNA using the Mint cDNA synthesis kit, with priming by a TRBC-specific oligonucleotide. Following uracil-DNA glycosylase treatment, a first 18-cycle PCR with universal primers M1SS and BC2_uni_R was performed on all cDNA. As for the original processing: Each sample was normalized by randomly selecting 1 million high-quality reads, each carrying a distinct molecular identifier. Reads sharing molecular identifiers were discarded rather than binned into consensus sequences. MiTCR, run with a Q25 quality threshold and the strictest error-elimination algorithm, handled CDR3 identification, clonotype clustering and error correction. A nonparametric unseen species model using Euler transformation provided a lower-bound estimate of total TCR beta diversity. TCRdb redid the processing of the public reads, applying fastp at Q25 and MiXCR, and retained in-frame beta chains. Rows are unified per CDR3 protein, each entry keeping the most common DNA and genes. The V and J calls reflect TCRdb's pipeline rather than the authors' work. The sample table lists about 830,000 distinct CDR3 sequences, roughly 64% of them with a count of one. The ten most abundant clones make up roughly 20% of the sample.

A note on this clonotype: Its antigen is currently not known. Within one base of it there is no much larger clone, and no base qualities were kept.

For CDR1 and CDR2, the germline V gene (reference sequence) lists DFQATT and SNEGSKA. Reading from cysteine to phenylalanine, the CDR3 counts 13 amino acids. Only CDR3 DNA is held: 39 bases, read in frame from base 1. This chain is built from TRBV20-1 and TRBJ2-1; the D gene cannot be resolved reliably. The DNA matches TRBJ2-7 better at its end, which makes the J call doubtful. The source is a man aged 25 to 40 in good health. The sequencing input was blood. Read as DNA, the sequence is TGCAGTGCCCTGAGTACGGCCTACAATGAGCAGTACTTC. The encoded protein is CSALSTAYNEQYF.